This TCR beta chain was recovered during a study of Graves' ophthalmopathy and Graves' hyperthyroidism. Germline values: CDR1 SQVTM, CDR2 ANQGSEA. This CDR3 is 12 amino acids long. Trimming stripped 8 bases from V and 11 bases from J, with 19 bases between. Physicians reached a diagnosis by relying on clinical symptoms, serum thyroxine, TRAb, thyroid ultrasound and orbital computed tomography. The authors isolated PBMCs from around 10 ml of fresh peripheral blood. Points from the study as a whole: The model forecast ophthalmopathy progression, reaching roughly 70% sensitivity and about 72% specificity. A 13-signature model separated ophthalmopathy from stable hyperthyroidism, reaching around 88% sensitivity and roughly 81% specificity cross-validated.

Details on this clonotype: Its antigen is unknown.

RNA served as the template for amplifying TCR beta CDR3 regions. HTBI primers were used in a first-round RT-PCR, which preceded a second-round multiplex PCR. TCRdb called the multiplex PCR reads again in MiXCR, with one record for every CDR3 protein. The repertoire has 650,000 to 900,000 distinct CDR3 sequences, 40% of them found once; the top ten carry approximately 43%. The receptor's source is an adult man with Graves' ophthalmopathy. Sequenced material: peripheral blood. The genes are TRBV29-1 and TRBJ1-5; maybe TRBD1 (5 bases). CDR3 region: CSYTPGAETQHF. The CDR3 bases are TGCAGCTATACTCCCGGGGCAGAGACCCAGCATTTT.